These 8 T cell receptor beta chains were sequenced from one sample in a study of shared clonotypes between healthy human individuals. Naive-designated CD8 cells lacked CD45RO, were positively enriched for CCR7, and omitted terminally differentiated effector memory CD45RA+ cells. Libraries were prepared by immunoSEQ multiplex PCR; TCRdb keeps only in-frame clonotypes and omits some of them. The sample carries roughly 770,000 clones, about 96% recorded once. Sequencing was performed on naive CD8+ T cells sorted from blood. The receptors here all came from a young man in good health.

The genes are TRBV18 and TRBJ2-3; a possible D gene is TRBD2 (6 bases). V was shortened by 2 bases and J by 3 bases, with 12 bases between the two germline ends. The CDR3 has 15 amino acids. Germline CDR1 KGHSH, CDR2 LQKENI. The CDR3 sequence: CASSPSGDRTDTQYF. The CDR3 nucleotides read TGTGCCAGCTCACCATCGGGAGATAGGACAGATACGCAGTATTTT.

This clone was seen a single time. The V gene is TRBV27, the J gene TRBJ2-3; D may be TRBD1 or TRBD2 (5 bases each). Trimming removed 3 bases from V and 8 bases from J, with 12 bases in between. The length of the CDR3 is 13 residues. Germline CDR1 MNHEY, CDR2 SMNVEV (reference sequence). The CDR3 loop reads CASSLIGERTQYF. In DNA form, the CDR3 reads TGTGCCAGCAGTTTGATAGGGGAGCGTACGCAGTATTTT.

V usage is TRBV14 and J usage is TRBJ2-5, with D tentatively TRBD2 (6 bases). The CDR3 has 14 amino acids. V was clipped by 3 bases and J by 5 bases, with 13 bases between them. The germline CDR1 and CDR2 sequences are SGHDN and FVKESK. The CDR3 is CASSHIAGRETQYF. The CDR3 nucleotides read TGTGCCAGCAGCCATATTGCGGGGCGGGAGACCCAGTACTTC.

A word on this clone: Other nucleotide sequences in the sample specify the same CDR3. This chain connects TRBV6-6 to TRBJ2-7; no reliable D call. Germline-derived CDR1 and CDR2 are MNHNY and SVGAGI (reference sequence). The CDR3 runs to 13 residues. Trimming removed 0 bases from V and 4 bases from J, with 7 bases in between. This CDR3 is CASSYSRVYEQYF. CDR3 in DNA: TGTGCCAGCAGTTACTCGAGAGTGTACGAGCAGTACTTC.

This chain connects TRBV2 to TRBJ2-7; TRBD1 aligns across 10 bases. The CDR3 contains 13 residues. V lost 7 bases to trimming and J lost 2 bases; unmatched junction nucleotides: 2. Germline V gene data show CDR1 as SNHLY and CDR2 as FYNNEI. CDR3 DNA sequence: TGTGCCAGCAACGGACAGGGGGCCTACGAGCAGTACTTC. Its protein product is CASNGQGAYEQYF.

V is TRBV7-9 and J is TRBJ2-2; TRBD1 aligns across 9 bases. CDR3 size: 14 residues. CDR1 SEHNR and CDR2 FQNEAQ come from the germline V gene (reference sequence). After removal of 6 bases from V and 4 bases from J, the junction contained 3 bases not matched to a gene. CDR3 in DNA: TGTGCCAGCAGGGGGGACAGGGTCACCGGGGAGCTGTTTTTT. Translation gives CASRGDRVTGELFF.

The chain is built from TRBV15 and TRBJ2-3; 7 positions match TRBD2. The germline V gene encodes CDR1 LNHNV and CDR2 YYDKDF (reference sequence). Germline trimming cut 0 bases from V and 7 bases from J; bases unmatched to any gene: 4. This CDR3 is 14 amino acids long. The CDR3 DNA follows: TGTGCCACCAGCAGAGAAGGGAGGGCAAATACGCAGTATTTT. Its protein is CATSREGRANTQYF.

This clone was counted a single time. The chain links TRBV6-5 to TRBJ2-5; D unresolved. The V gene lost 8 bases and the J gene lost 5 bases, with 12 bases spanning the gap. The CDR3 is 12 residues long. Germline loops: CDR1 MNHEY, CDR2 SVGAGI. This CDR3 is CASHRVGETQYF. The CDR3 nucleotides are TGTGCCAGCCACCGAGTAGGGGAGACCCAGTACTTC.